This TCR beta chain was profiled in a study of T cell repertoires in cytomegalovirus infection. Study summary: Public TCR beta signatures provided an indication of both CMV infection and a matching HLA type. Study outcomes and limitations: HLA-C-restricted TCR beta clonotypes specific for CMV led the ex vivo response.

Each CDR3 protein is one row after TCRdb ran MiXCR on the reads. The data show about 300,000 distinct CDR3 sequences, around 10% seen once. With 7 bases removed from V and 0 bases from J, the gap between germline ends came to 10 bases. CDR1 and CDR2 from the germline V gene are DFQATT and SNEGSKA (reference sequence). The CDR3 consists of 13 residues. To note about this clonotype: The antigen is undetermined.

J is TRBJ1-3 and V is TRBV20-1; tentative D call: TRBD1 (5 bases). Sequenced sample: PBMCs. This sequence originates from a human donor in good health (CMV status not recorded). Some clones in this sample may be carry-over from other donors' samples. The CDR3, as DNA: TGCAGTGTGCAGGGACGCTCTGGAAACACCATATATTTT. It encodes CSVQGRSGNTIYF.